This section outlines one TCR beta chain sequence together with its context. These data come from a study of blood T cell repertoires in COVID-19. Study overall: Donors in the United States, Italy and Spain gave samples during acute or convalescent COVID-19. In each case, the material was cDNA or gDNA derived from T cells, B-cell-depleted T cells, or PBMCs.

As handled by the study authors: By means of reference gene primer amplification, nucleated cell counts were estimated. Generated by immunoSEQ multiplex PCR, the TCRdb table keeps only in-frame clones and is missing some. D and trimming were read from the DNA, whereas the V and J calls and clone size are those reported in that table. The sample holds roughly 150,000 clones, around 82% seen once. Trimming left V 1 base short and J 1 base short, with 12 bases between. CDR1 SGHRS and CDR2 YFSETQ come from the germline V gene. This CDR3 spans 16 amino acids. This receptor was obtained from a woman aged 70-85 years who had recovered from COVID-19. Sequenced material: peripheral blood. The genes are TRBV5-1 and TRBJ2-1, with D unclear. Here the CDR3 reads CASSLYFQASYNEQFF. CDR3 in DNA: TGCGCCAGCAGCTTGTATTTCCAGGCTTCCTACAATGAGCAGTTCTTC.